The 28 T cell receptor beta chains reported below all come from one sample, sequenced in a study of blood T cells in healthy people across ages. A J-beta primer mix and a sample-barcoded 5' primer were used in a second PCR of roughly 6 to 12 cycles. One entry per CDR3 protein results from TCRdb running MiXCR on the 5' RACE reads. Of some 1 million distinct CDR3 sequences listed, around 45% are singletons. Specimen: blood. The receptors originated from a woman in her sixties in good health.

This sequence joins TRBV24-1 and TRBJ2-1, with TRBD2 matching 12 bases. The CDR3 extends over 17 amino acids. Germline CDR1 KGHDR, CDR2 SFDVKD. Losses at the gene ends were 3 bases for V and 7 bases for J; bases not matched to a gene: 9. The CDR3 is CATSDPSGRAGTNEQFF. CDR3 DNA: TGTGCCACCAGTGATCCTAGCGGGAGGGCCGGGACTAATGAGCAGTTCTTC.

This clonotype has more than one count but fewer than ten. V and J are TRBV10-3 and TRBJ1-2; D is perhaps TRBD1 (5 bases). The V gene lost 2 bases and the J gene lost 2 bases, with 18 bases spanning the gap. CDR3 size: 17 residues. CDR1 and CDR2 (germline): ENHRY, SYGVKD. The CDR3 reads CAISEGRPSWGNYGYTF. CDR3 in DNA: TGTGCCATCAGTGAGGGCAGACCGAGTTGGGGGAACTATGGCTACACCTTC.

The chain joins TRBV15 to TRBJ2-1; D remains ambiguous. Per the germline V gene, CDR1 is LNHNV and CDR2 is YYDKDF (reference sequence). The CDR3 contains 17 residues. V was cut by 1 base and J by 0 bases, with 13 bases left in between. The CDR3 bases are TGTGCCACCAGCAGAGGGGCAGGCGCGAGCTCCTACAATGAGCAGTTCTTC. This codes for CATSRGAGASSYNEQFF.

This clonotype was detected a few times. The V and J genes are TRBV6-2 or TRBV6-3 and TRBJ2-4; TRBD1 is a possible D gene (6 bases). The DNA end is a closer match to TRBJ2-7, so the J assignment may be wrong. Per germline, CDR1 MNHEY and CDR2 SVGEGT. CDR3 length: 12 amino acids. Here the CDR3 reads CASNEQGYEQYF. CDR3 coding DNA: TGTGCCAGCAACGAACAGGGTTACGAGCAGTACTTC.

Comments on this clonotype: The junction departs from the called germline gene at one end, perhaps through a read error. The CDR3 DNA reads TGCACCAGCAGTTTATCGGCGCAGACCCAAGAGACCCAGTACTTC. This translates into CTSSLSAQTQETQYF. V usage is TRBV27 and J usage is TRBJ2-5; D unclear. CDR1 is MNHEY and CDR2 is SMNVEV in the germline V gene (reference sequence). The CDR3 loop spans 15 amino acids.

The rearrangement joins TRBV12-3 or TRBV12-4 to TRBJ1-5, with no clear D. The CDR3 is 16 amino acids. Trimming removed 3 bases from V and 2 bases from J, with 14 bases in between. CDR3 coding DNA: TGTGCCAGCAGTTTCGGACTAGCGGGAGGCAATCAGCCCCAGCATTTT. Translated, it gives CASSFGLAGGNQPQHF.

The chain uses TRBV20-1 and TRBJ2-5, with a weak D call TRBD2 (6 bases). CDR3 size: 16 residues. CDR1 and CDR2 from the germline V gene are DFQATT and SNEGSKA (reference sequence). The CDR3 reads CSETAGRWVVGETQYF. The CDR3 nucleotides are TGCAGCGAGACCGCCGGGAGATGGGTAGTAGGGGAGACCCAGTACTTC.

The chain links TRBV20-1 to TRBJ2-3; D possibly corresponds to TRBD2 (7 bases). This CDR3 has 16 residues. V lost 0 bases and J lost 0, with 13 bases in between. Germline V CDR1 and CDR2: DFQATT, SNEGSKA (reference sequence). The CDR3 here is CSARDRGAISTDTQYF. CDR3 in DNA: TGCAGTGCTAGAGATCGGGGGGCAATAAGCACAGATACGCAGTATTTT.

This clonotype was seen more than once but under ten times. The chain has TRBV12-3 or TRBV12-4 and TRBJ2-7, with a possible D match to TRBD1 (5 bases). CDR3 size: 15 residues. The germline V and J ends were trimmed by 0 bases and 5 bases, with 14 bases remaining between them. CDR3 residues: CASSLALQGRHEQYF. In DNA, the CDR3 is TGTGCCAGCAGTTTAGCGCTCCAGGGAAGGCACGAGCAGTACTTC.

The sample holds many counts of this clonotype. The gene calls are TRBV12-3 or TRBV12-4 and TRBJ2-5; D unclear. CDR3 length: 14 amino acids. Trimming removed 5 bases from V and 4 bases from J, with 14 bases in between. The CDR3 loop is CASSPHHFAETQYF. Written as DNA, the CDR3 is TGTGCCAGCAGTCCCCACCATTTTGCAGAGACCCAGTACTTC.

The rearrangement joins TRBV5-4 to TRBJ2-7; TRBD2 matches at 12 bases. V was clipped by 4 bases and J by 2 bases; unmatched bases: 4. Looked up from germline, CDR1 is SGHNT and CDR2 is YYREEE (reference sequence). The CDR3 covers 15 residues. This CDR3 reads CASSRTSGMAYEQYF. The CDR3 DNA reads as TGTGCCAGCAGCCGGACTAGCGGGATGGCCTACGAGCAGTACTTC.

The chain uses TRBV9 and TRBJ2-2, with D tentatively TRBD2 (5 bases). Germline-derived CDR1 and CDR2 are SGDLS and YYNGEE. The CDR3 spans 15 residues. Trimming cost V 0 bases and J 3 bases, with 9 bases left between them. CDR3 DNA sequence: TGTGCCAGCAGCGTAGTGGGGAGCGACACCGGGGAGCTGTTTTTT. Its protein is CASSVVGSDTGELFF.

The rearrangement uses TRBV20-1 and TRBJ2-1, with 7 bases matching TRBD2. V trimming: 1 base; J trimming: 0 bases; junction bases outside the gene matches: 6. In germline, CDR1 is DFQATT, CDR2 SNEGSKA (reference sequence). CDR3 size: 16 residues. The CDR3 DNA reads TGCAGTGCTAGAGGCGGGAGCCTGAGCTCCTACAATGAGCAGTTCTTC. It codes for CSARGGSLSSYNEQFF.

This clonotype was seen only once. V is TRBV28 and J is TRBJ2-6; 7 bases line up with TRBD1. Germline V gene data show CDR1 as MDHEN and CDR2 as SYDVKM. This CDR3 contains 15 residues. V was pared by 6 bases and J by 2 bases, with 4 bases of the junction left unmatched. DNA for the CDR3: TGTGCCAGCAGACAGACAGGGACTGGGGCCAACGTCCTGACTTTC. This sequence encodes CASRQTGTGANVLTF.

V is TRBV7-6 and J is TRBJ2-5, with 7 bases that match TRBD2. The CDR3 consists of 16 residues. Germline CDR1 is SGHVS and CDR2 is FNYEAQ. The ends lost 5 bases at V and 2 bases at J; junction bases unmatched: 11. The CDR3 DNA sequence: TGTGCCAGCAGCCCCCTTGGGGTAGCGGGTCAAGAGACCCAGTACTTC. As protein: CASSPLGVAGQETQYF.

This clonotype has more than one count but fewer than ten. CDR3 protein: CASSQGPGVQDTQYF. CDR3 bases: TGCGCCAGCAGCCAAGGCCCAGGGGTGCAAGATACGCAGTATTTT. The chain carries TRBV4-1 and TRBJ2-3, with D possibly being TRBD1 (6 bases). The CDR3 consists of 15 residues. V lost 1 base and J lost 5, with 13 bases in between. Germline V gene data show CDR1 as MGHRA and CDR2 as YSYEKL.

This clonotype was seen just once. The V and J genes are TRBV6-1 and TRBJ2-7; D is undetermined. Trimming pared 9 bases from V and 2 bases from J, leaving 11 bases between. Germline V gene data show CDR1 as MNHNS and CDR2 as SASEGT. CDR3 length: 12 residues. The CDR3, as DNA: TGTGCCAGTTGCACAGTTCCCTACGAGCAGTACTTC. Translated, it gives CASCTVPYEQYF.

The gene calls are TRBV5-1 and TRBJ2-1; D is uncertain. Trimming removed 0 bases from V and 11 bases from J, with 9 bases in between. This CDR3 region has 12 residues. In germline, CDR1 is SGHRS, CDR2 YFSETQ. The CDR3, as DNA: TGCGCCAGCAGCTTGGCCGGCCCACAGCAGTTCTTC. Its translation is CASSLAGPQQFF.

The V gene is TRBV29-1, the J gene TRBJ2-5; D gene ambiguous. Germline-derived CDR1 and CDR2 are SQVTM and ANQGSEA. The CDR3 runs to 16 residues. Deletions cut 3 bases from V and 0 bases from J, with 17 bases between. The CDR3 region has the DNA TGCAGCGTTGATCTCGGTGAAACCCTGTACCAAGAGACCCAGTACTTC. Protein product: CSVDLGETLYQETQYF.

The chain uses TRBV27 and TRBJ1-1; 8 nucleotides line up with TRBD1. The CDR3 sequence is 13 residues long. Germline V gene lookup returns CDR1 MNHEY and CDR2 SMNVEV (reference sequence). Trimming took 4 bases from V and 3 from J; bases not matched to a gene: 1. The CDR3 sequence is CASSWDRYTEAFF. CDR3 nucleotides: TGTGCCAGCAGTTGGGACAGGTACACTGAAGCTTTCTTT.

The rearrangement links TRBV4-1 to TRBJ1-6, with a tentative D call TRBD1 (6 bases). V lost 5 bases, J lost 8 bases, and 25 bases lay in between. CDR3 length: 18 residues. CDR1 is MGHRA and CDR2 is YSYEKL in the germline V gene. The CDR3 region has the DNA TGCGCCAGCAGCTCAGACTTGGTACAGGGAGTATTGGATTCACCCCTCCACTTT. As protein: CASSSDLVQGVLDSPLHF.

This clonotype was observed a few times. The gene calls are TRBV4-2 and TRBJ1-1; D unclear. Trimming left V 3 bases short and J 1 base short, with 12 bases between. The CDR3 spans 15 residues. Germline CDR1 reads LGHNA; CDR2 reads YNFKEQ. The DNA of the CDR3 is TGTGCCAGCAGCCAGGAGGACCGCACGAACACTGAAGCTTTCTTT. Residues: CASSQEDRTNTEAFF.

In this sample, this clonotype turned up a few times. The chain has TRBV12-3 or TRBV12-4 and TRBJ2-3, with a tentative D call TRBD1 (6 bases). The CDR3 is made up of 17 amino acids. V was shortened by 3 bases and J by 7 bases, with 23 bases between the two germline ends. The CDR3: CASSFILGGVPANTQYF. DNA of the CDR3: TGTGCCAGCAGTTTCATTCTAGGGGGAGTTCCCGCTAATACGCAGTATTTT.

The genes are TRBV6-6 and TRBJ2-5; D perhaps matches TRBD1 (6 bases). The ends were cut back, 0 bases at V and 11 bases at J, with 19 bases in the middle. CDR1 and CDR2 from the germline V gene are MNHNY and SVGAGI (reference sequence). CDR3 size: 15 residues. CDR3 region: CASSYSSDRLWEQYF. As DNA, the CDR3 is TGTGCCAGCAGTTACTCTTCGGACAGACTTTGGGAGCAGTACTTC.

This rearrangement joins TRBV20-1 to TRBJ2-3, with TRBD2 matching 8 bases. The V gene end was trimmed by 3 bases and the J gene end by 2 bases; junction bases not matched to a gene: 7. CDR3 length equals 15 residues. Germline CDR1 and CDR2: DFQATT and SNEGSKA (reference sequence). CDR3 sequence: CSASFRTSPTDTQYF. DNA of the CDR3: TGCAGTGCTAGTTTTCGGACTAGCCCCACAGATACGCAGTATTTT.

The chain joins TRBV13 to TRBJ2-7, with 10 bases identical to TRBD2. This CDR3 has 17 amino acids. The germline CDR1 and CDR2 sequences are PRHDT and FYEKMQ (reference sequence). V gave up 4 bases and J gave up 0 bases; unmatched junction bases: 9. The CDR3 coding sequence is TGTGCCAGCAGCTCCCGATCTAGCGGGAGTCCCTCCTACGAGCAGTACTTC. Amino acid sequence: CASSSRSSGSPSYEQYF.

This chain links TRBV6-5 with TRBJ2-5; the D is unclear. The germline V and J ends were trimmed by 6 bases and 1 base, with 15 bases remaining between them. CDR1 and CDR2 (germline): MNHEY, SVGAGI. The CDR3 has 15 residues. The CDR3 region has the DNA TGTGCCAGCAGCCCAGATGAGGCTACCCAAGAGACCCAGTACTTC. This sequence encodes CASSPDEATQETQYF.

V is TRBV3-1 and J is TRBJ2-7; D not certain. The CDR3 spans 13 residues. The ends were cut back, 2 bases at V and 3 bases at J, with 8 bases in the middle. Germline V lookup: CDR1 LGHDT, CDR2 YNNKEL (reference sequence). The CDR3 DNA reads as TGTGCCAGCAGCCAACAGTCCTTCTACGAGCAGTACTTC. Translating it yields CASSQQSFYEQYF.